A selection of T cell receptor beta chains follows, all from one sample in a study of PD-L1 blockade in urothelial cancer. Some clones are missing from TCRdb's copy, which holds only in-frame ones; the method was immunoSEQ multiplex PCR. This sample has tens of thousands of clones; around 79% occur once, and the top ten carry 3.5% to 4.5%. The material was PBMCs, obtained around atezolizumab (anti-PD-L1) treatment. These receptor sequences come from an older man with urothelial cancer. Both conserved end residues are part of each CDR3. A D gene is named only where the DNA matches it firmly. Clone size is stated in some rows and not others, as once, few, many or a class when expanded.

clone size: few
D gene: -
J gene: TRBJ1-2
V gene: TRBV6-5
CDR3 DNA: TGTGCCAGCAGTTACTCGGGGGGTCTCACGAACTATGGCTACACCTTC
CDR3 protein: CASSYSGGLTNYGYTF

clone size: -
D gene: -
J gene: TRBJ2-5
V gene: TRBV30
CDR3 DNA: TGTGCCTGGAGAATAAGGTCGGGTGGGGAGACCCAGTACTTC
CDR3 protein: CAWRIRSGGETQYF

clone size: -
D gene: -
J gene: TRBJ1-1
V gene: TRBV9
CDR3 DNA: TGTGCCAGCAGCGTAGCGGACGGGCGGGACACTGAAGCTTTCTTT
CDR3 protein: CASSVADGRDTEAFF

clone size: once
D gene: -
J gene: TRBJ1-5
V gene: TRBV6-6
CDR3 DNA: TGTGCCAGCAGTTACGCCGGGAGCAATCAGCCCCAGCATTTT
CDR3 protein: CASSYAGSNQPQHF

clone size: once
D gene: TRBD2
J gene: TRBJ2-7
V gene: TRBV27
CDR3 DNA: TGTGCCAGCAGTTTAGTGGGACTAAGTCATGTGCAGTACTTC
CDR3 protein: CASSLVGLSHVQYF

clone size: few
D gene: -
J gene: TRBJ1-1
V gene: TRBV12-5
CDR3 DNA: TGTGCTAGTGGTTTGTCAACTAACACTGAAGCTTTCTTT
CDR3 protein: CASGLSTNTEAFF

clone size: -
D gene: TRBD2
J gene: TRBJ2-1
V gene: TRBV2
CDR3 DNA: TGTGCCAGCCGGCCCGGTGCGGGAGGGAACTACAATGAGCAGTTCTTC
CDR3 protein: CASRPGAGGNYNEQFF

clone size: -
D gene: TRBD1
J gene: TRBJ2-7
V gene: TRBV18
CDR3 DNA: TGTGCCAGCTCACCCCGGGACAGGGGTAACGAGCAGTACTTC
CDR3 protein: CASSPRDRGNEQYF

clone size: -
D gene: TRBD1
J gene: TRBJ1-1
V gene: TRBV5-6
CDR3 DNA: TGTGCCAGCAGCTTGGTGCAGGGGGGTACTGAAGCTTTCTTT
CDR3 protein: CASSLVQGGTEAFF

clone size: few
D gene: TRBD2
J gene: TRBJ2-3
V gene: TRBV18
CDR3 DNA: TGTGCCAGCTCATCCTTAAGCGCGGGAGGTTCTGCCACAGATACGCAGTATTTT
CDR3 protein: CASSSLSAGGSATDTQYF

clone size: few
D gene: TRBD1
J gene: TRBJ2-3
V gene: TRBV7-9
CDR3 DNA: TGTGCCAGCAGCTCACCCGGGACAGGGGGTGGTGATACGCAGTATTTT
CDR3 protein: CASSSPGTGGGDTQYF

clone size: -
D gene: -
J gene: TRBJ2-3
V gene: TRBV18
CDR3 DNA: TGTGCCAGCTCACCTGGGCAACCAGATACGCAGTATTTT
CDR3 protein: CASSPGQPDTQYF

clone size: -
D gene: -
J gene: TRBJ1-2
V gene: TRBV4-3
CDR3 DNA: TGCGCCAGCAGCCAAGATACCCCCAGGGGCGGCTACACCTTC
CDR3 protein: CASSQDTPRGGYTF

clone size: many
D gene: -
J gene: TRBJ1-2
V gene: TRBV28
CDR3 DNA: TGTGCCATCATGGAACGGGAGGACTATGGCTACACCTTC
CDR3 protein: CAIMEREDYGYTF

clone size: -
D gene: TRBD1
J gene: TRBJ2-7
V gene: TRBV5-1
CDR3 DNA: TGCGCCAGCAGCCCCGGGGACAGGATTTCCTACGAGCAGTACTTC
CDR3 protein: CASSPGDRISYEQYF

clone size: -
D gene: -
J gene: TRBJ2-1
V gene: TRBV4-1
CDR3 DNA: TGCGCCAGCAGCCAAGATGAGCGTTCGGCGGGGCAGTTCTTC
CDR3 protein: CASSQDERSAGQFF

clone size: -
D gene: TRBD1
J gene: TRBJ1-1
V gene: TRBV5-1
CDR3 DNA: TGCGCCAGCAGTTCGACAGGGGGCGTATTTGAAGCTTTCTTT
CDR3 protein: CASSSTGGVFEAFF

clone size: once
D gene: -
J gene: TRBJ1-6
V gene: TRBV4-1
CDR3 DNA: TGCGCCAGCACCCCGACAGAGAATAATTCACCCCTCCACTTT
CDR3 protein: CASTPTENNSPLHF

clone size: -
D gene: -
J gene: TRBJ2-6
V gene: TRBV11-3
CDR3 DNA: TGTGCCAGCAGCCCCCCTATAGGGGCCAACGTCCTGACTTTC
CDR3 protein: CASSPPIGANVLTF

clone size: -
D gene: TRBD1
J gene: TRBJ1-1
V gene: TRBV28
CDR3 DNA: TGTGCCAGCAGCTTCGGGGACAGGTCGAACACTGAAGCTTTCTTT
CDR3 protein: CASSFGDRSNTEAFF

clone size: -
D gene: TRBD1
J gene: TRBJ1-5
V gene: TRBV19
CDR3 DNA: TGTGCCAGTACCCAGGGGGATCGCAATCAGCCCCAGCATTTT
CDR3 protein: CASTQGDRNQPQHF

clone size: -
D gene: TRBD1
J gene: TRBJ2-6
V gene: TRBV15
CDR3 DNA: TGTGCCACCAGCAGCCGGGACAGGGGAGCTGGGGCCAACGTCCTGACTTTC
CDR3 protein: CATSSRDRGAGANVLTF

clone size: -
D gene: TRBD1
J gene: TRBJ2-3
V gene: TRBV5-5
CDR3 DNA: TGTGCCAGCAGCAATACAGGGGGGAGGACAGATACGCAGTATTTT
CDR3 protein: CASSNTGGRTDTQYF

clone size: -
D gene: TRBD1
J gene: TRBJ1-2
V gene: TRBV29-1
CDR3 DNA: TGCAGCACTGAACAGGGGGCTAATGGCTACACCTTC
CDR3 protein: CSTEQGANGYTF

clone size: -
D gene: -
J gene: TRBJ1-6
V gene: TRBV7-8
CDR3 DNA: TGTGCCAGCAGCTTAGCGAGAAGAACTAATTCACCCCTCCACTTT
CDR3 protein: CASSLARRTNSPLHF

clone size: -
D gene: TRBD1
J gene: TRBJ2-5
V gene: TRBV2
CDR3 DNA: TGTGCCAGCAGTGATCCCGACAGGGAAGAGACCCAGTACTTC
CDR3 protein: CASSDPDREETQYF

clone size: -
D gene: -
J gene: TRBJ2-7
V gene: TRBV11-2
CDR3 DNA: TGTGCCAGCAGCCACCCAGGGTCCTACGAGCAGTACTTC
CDR3 protein: CASSHPGSYEQYF

clone size: -
D gene: TRBD1
J gene: TRBJ1-6
V gene: TRBV7-9
CDR3 DNA: TGTGCCAGCAGCTGGGACAGTTATAATTCACCCCTCCACTTT
CDR3 protein: CASSWDSYNSPLHF